This entry features one T cell receptor (beta chain) sequence. Its antigen is not yet known. No base quality information exists; no much larger clone differs at one position. Reading the germline V gene gives CDR1 MGHRA and CDR2 YSYEKL. Including the terminal cysteine and phenylalanine, the CDR3 comprises 14 residues. Just the 42-base CDR3 DNA is kept, in frame starting at base 1. At the junction V is shortened by 1 base and J by 1 base, with 8 bases in between. The roughly 39 donors, aged about 6 to 95 years, were systemically healthy Caucasian individuals from Russia. Ten milliliters of peripheral blood were drawn from each donor into EDTA-treated Vacutainer tubes. PBMCs were isolated by Ficoll-Paque density-gradient centrifugation, with at least 6 million obtained per sample. Trizol reagent was used to extract total RNA from PBMCs, with at least 6 micrograms per sample. For every donor, an aliquot of PBMCs went through flow cytometry to measure the percentages of naive CD45RAhigh/CD27high T cells.

The data are from a study of blood T cells in healthy people across ages (dated by TCRdb to 2014 to 2015). With respect to the entire study: In model experiments, roughly one uniquely barcoded TCR beta cDNA molecule per two T cells was captured by template switching. To avoid experimental bias, donors of different ages were distributed randomly across sequencing lanes. The donors were divided into four age groups: young (average approximately 17 years), middle-aged (approximately 39), aged (about 60) and long-lived (82). Using the same blood draw, the study looked at two additional independent replicas of 1 million unique cDNA reads for two donors, one aged 18 to 30 and the other aged 80 or older. The study measured age-related changes in TCR beta repertoire diversity using deep sequencing normalized with unique cDNA molecular identifiers. What the authors observed across the whole study: Since profiling was done on bulk unsorted PBMCs, naive and antigen-experienced compartments could not be conclusively compared. Compared with the aged group, the long-lived group had more naive CD4+ T cells, fewer expanded clones and increased TCR diversity, a pattern suggesting age selection. There was a strong correlation between observed TCR beta diversity and the percentage of naive T cells measured by flow cytometry. As age increased, observed TCR beta diversity per million T cells dropped in a roughly linear way, and a significant reduction was already evident by age 40. Donor CMV infection status was unknown, potentially confounding age-related changes in expanded clonotypes. Estimates of total diversity from one million sequenced T cells were regarded as lower bounds and underestimates.

Library method: 5' RACE. The sequencer was an Illumina HiSeq 2500. A second PCR of 7 to 11 cycles was performed with a sample-barcoded 5' primer and a J-beta primer mix. A template-switch 5' adaptor carrying 12 random nucleotides introduced a unique molecular identifier onto each TCR beta cDNA molecule. Each sample yielded at least 2.5 million CDR3-containing paired-end reads. All of the RNA was converted into first-strand cDNA using the Mint cDNA synthesis kit, with a TRBC-specific oligonucleotide serving as the primer. After uracil-DNA glycosylase treatment, a first 18-cycle PCR used universal primers M1SS and BC2_uni_R on all cDNA. The study's own analysis went as follows. Each sample was normalized by randomly selecting 1 million high-quality reads, each carrying a distinct molecular identifier. Reads sharing molecular identifiers were discarded rather than binned into consensus sequences. MiTCR, with a Q25 quality threshold and the strictest error-elimination algorithm, was used for CDR3 identification, clonotype clustering and error correction. A nonparametric unseen species model with Euler transformation was used to estimate lower-bound total TCR beta diversity. TCRdb reworked the public reads: Q25 trimming with fastp, MiXCR clone assembly, productive beta chains retained. Rows merge per CDR3 protein into single entries with the most common DNA and genes. The V and J calls and clone size come from TCRdb's table, not from the authors' own analysis. Present in this sample are about 650,000 distinct CDR3 sequences, about 50% of which were seen just once. Clones ranked in the top ten supply around an eighth of the sample.

Recombination connected TRBV4-1 to TRBJ2-7; matching of 5 bases hints at TRBD1 as the D gene. The TCR was taken from a woman of 80 years or more in good health. Material: blood. The encoded CDR3 is CASSQAGQSYEQYF. DNA sequence: TGCGCCAGCAGCCAAGCCGGACAATCCTACGAGCAGTACTTC.